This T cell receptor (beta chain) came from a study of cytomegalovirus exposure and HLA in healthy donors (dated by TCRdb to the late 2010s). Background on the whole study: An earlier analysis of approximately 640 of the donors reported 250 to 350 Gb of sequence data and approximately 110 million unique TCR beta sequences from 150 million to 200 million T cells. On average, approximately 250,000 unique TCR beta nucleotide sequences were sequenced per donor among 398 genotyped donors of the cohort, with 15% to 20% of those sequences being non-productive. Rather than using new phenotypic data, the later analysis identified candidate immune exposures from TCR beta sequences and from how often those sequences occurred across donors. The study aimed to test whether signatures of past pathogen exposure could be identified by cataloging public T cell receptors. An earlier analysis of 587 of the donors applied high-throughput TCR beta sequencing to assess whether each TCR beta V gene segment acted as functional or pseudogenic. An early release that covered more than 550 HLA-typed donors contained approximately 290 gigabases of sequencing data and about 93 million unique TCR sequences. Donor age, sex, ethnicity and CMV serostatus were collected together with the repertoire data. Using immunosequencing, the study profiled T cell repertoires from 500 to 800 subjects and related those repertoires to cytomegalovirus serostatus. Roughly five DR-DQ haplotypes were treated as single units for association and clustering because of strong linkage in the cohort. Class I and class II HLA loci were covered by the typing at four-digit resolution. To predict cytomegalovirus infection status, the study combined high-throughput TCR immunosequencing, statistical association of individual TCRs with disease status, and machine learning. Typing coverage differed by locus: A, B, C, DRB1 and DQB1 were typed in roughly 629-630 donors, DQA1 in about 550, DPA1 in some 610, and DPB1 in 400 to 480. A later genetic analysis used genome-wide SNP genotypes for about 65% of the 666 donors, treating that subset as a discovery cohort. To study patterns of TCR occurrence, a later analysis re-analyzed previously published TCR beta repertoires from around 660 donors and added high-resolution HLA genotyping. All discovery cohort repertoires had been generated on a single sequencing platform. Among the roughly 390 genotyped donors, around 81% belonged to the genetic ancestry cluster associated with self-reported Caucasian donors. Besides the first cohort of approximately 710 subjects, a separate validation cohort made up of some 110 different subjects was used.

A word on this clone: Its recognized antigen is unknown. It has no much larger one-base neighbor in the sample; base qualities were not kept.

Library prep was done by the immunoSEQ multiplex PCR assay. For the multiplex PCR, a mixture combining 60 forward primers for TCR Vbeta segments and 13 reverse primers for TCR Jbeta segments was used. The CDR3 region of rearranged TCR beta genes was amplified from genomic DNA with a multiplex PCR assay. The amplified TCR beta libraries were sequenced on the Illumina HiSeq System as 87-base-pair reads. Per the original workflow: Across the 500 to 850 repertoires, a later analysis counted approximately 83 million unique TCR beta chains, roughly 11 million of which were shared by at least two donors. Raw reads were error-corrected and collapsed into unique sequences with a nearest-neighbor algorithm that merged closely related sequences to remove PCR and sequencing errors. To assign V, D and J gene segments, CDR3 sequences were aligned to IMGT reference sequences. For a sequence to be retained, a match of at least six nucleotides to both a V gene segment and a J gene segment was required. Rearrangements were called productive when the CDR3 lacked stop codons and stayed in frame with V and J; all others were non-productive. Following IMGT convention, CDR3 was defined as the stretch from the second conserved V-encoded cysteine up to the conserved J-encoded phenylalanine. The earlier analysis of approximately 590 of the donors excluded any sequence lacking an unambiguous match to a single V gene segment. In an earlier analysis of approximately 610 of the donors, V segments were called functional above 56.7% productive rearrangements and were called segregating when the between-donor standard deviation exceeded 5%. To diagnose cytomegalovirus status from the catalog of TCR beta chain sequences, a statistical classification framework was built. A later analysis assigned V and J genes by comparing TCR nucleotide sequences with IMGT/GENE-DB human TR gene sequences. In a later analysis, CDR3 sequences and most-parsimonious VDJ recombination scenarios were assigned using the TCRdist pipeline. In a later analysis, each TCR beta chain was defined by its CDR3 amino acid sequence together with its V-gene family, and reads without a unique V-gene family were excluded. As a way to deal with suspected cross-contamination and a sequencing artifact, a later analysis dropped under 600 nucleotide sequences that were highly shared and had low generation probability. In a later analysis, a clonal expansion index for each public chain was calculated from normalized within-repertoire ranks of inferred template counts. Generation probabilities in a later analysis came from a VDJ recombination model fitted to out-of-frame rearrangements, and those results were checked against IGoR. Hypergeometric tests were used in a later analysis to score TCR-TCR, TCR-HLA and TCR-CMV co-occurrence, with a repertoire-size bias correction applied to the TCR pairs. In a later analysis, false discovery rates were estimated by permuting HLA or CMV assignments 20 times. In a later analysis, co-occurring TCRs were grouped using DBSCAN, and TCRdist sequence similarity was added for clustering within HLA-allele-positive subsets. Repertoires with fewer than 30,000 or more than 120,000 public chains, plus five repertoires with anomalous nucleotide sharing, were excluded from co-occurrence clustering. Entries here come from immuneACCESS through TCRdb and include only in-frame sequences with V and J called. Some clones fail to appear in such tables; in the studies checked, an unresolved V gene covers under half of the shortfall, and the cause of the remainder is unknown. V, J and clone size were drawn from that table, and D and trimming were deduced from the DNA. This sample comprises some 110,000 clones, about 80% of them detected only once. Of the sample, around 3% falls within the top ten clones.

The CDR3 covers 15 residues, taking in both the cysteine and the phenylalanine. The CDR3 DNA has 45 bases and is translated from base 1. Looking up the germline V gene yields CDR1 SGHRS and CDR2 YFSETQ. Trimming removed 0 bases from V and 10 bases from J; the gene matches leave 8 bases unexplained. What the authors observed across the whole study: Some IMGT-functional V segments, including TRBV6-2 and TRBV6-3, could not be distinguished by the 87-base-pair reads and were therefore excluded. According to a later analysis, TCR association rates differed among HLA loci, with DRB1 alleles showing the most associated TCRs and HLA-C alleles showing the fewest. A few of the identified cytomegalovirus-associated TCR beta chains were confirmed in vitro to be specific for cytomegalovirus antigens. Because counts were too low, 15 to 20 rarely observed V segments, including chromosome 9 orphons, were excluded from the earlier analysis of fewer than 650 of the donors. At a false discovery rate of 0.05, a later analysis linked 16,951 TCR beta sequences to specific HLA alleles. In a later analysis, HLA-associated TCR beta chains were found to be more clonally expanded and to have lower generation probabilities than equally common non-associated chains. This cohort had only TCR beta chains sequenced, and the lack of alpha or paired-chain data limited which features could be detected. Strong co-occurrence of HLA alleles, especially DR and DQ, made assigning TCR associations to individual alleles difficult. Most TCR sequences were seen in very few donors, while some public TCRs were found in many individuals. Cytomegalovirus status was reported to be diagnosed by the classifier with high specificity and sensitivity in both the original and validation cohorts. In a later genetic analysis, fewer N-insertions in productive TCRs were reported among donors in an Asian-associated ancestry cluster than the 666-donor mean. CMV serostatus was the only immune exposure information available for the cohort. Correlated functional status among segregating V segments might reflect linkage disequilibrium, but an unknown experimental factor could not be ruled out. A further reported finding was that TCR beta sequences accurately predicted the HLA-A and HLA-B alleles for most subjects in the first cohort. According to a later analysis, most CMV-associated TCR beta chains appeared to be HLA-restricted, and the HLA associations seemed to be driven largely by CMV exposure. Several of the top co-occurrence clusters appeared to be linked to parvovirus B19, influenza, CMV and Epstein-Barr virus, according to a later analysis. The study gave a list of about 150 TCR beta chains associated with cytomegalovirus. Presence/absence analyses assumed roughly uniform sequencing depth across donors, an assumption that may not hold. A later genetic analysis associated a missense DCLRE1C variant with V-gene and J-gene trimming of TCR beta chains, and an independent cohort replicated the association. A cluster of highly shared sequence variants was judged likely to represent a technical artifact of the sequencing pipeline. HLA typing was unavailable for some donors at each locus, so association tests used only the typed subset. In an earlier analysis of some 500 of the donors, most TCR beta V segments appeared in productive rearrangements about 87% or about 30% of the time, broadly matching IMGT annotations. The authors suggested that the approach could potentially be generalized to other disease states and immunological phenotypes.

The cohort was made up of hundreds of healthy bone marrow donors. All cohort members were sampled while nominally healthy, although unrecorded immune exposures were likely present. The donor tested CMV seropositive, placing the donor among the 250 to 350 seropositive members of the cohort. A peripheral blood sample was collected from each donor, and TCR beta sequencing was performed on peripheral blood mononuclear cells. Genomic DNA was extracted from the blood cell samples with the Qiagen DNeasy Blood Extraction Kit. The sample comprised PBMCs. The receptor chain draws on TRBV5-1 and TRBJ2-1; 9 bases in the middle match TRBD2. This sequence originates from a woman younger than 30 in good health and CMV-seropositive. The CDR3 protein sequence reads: CASSLEVGLAAEQFF. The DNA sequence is TGCGCCAGCAGCTTGGAGGTGGGACTAGCCGCGGAGCAGTTCTTC.